The sequence of this T cell receptor (beta chain) was determined in a study of metastatic and nonmetastatic thyroid tumors. Patients were all untreated before their thyroid surgery. TCRdb used MiXCR to call clones anew from the PCR reads. The sample carries 50,000 or so clones, approximately 24% recorded once. About this clone: This may arise from a read error, as a much more abundant clone is one base away.

The sequencing sample was made of blood. The clonotype comes from a male donor with papillary thyroid cancer or a benign thyroid nodule (not recorded which). Some clones in this sample may be carry-over from other donors' samples.

The DNA for the CDR3 is TGCAGTGCTAGTCCCGGGACGGGATGCACAGATACGCAGTATTTT. Translation: CSASPGTGCTDTQYF. The chain is built from TRBV20-1 and TRBJ2-3, with D possibly being TRBD1 or TRBD2 (5 bases each). CDR1 DFQATT and CDR2 SNEGSKA come from the germline V gene (reference sequence). The CDR3 is 15 residues long. Trimming cost V 3 bases and J 1 base, with 14 bases left between them.